Below, one T cell receptor (beta chain) is given with its context. TCRdb's table, derived via immunoSEQ multiplex PCR, lists solely in-frame clones and lacks some. The repertoire has hundreds of thousands of clones, 75% to 90% of them found once; the top ten carry less than 1.2%. The sample belongs to a study of blood T cell repertoires in COVID-19. The germline V and J ends were trimmed by 0 bases and 3 bases, with 9 bases remaining between them. The germline gives CDR1 SGDLS, CDR2 YYNGEE. There are 15 residues in the CDR3. Sequenced input: PBMCs or T cells enriched from blood (not recorded which). The chain carries TRBV9 and TRBJ1-4; D is unresolved. This clonotype was obtained from a man between 18 and 29 years old who had recovered from COVID-19. The CDR3 DNA reads TGTGCCAGCAGCGTAGGGTCGGGAGCTAATGAAAAACTGTTTTTT. Translating it yields CASSVGSGANEKLFF.